The T cell receptor (beta chain) under discussion was sequenced for a study of blood T cell repertoires in COVID-19. In the study overall: T cells, B-cell-depleted T cells, or PBMCs supplied cDNA or gDNA.

Germline CDR1 reads MDHEN; CDR2 reads SYDVKM. Trimming removed 6 bases at V and 3 bases at J, with 17 bases between. The CDR3 has 15 residues. As handled by the study authors: The assay estimated nucleated cells by amplifying reference gene primers. TCRdb keeps only in-frame clones here, not all; method: immunoSEQ multiplex PCR. The DNA gave D and trimming, while V, J and clone size come from that table. The table has 200,000 to 250,000 clones, around 84% seen once. The TCR comes from a man aged 30-40 years with active or convalescent COVID-19. This rearrangement joins TRBV28 to TRBJ2-5, with D perhaps matching TRBD1 (5 bases). Sample: peripheral blood. CDR3 residues: CASSRPVAGKETQYF. CDR3 sequence (DNA): TGTGCCAGCAGCCGCCCGGTGGCAGGGAAAGAGACCCAGTACTTC.